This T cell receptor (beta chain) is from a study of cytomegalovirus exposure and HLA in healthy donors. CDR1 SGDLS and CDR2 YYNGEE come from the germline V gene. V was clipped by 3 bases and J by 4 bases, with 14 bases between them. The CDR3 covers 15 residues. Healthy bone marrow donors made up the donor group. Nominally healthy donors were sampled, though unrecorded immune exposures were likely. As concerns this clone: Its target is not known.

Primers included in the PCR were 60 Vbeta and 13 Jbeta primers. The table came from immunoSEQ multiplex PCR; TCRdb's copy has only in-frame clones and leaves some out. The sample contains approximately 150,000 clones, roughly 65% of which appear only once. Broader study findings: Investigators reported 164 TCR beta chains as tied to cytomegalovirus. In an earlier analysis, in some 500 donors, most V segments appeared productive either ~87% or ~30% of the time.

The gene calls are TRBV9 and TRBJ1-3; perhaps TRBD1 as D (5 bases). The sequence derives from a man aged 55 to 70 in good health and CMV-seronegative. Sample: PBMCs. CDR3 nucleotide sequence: TGTGCCAGCAGCGCGGGGGGGGATCTAGGAAACACCATATATTTT. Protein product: CASSAGGDLGNTIYF.